This is a list of T cell receptor beta chains from one sample in a study of PD-1 blockade in classical Hodgkin lymphoma. TCRdb's copy holds only in-frame clones and misses some; the assay was immunoSEQ multiplex PCR. The sample has about 75,000 clones; roughly 91% are singletons. The starting material was peripheral blood mononuclear cells (PBMCs), obtained at baseline. Receptors originate from a human donor with classical Hodgkin lymphoma. CDR3s include the opening cysteine and the closing phenylalanine or tryptophan. D genes are given only for firm matches. Rows give clone size only sometimes, using once, few, many, or a class for an expanded clone.

TRBJ1-4,TRBV10-1,.,.,TGCGCCAGTCCCACAGGGAGGGGTGAAAATGAAAAACTGTTTTTT,CASPTGRGENEKLFF
TRBJ2-5,TRBV6-5,.,.,TGCGCCACCCGGTACCAAGAGACCCAGTACTTC,CATRYQETQYF
TRBJ2-3,TRBV7-9,.,once,TGTGCCAGCAGCTTAGCCCCGGAAGATACGCAGTATTTT,CASSLAPEDTQYF
TRBJ1-2,TRBV4-1,TRBD1,.,TGCGCCAGCACCCTTCCGGGACAGCTGAACTATGGCTACACCTTC,CASTLPGQLNYGYTF
TRBJ1-4,TRBV7-9,.,.,TGTGCCAGCAGCGGATCCACCGGGACCATGAATGAAAAACTGTTTTTT,CASSGSTGTMNEKLFF
TRBJ2-5,TRBV27,TRBD1,few,TGTGCCAGCAGTATAAGAGGGACAGCTCAAGAGACCCAGTACTTC,CASSIRGTAQETQYF
TRBJ2-3,TRBV2,.,.,TGTGCCAGCAGGGGACCGGGACTAGATACGCAGTATTTT,CASRGPGLDTQYF
TRBJ2-5,TRBV5-4,.,.,TGTGCCAGCAGTCCCGTGGTAGAGGAGACCCAGTACTTC,CASSPVVEETQYF
TRBJ2-7,TRBV7-9,.,.,TGTGCCAGCCTCGGAGAGGGCAGCGATTACGAGCAGTACTTC,CASLGEGSDYEQYF
TRBJ1-6,TRBV9,TRBD1,.,TGTGCCAGCAGCTTGCGACAGGGGGATTCACCCCTCCACTTT,CASSLRQGDSPLHF
TRBJ2-7,TRBV7-9,.,.,TGTGCCAGCAGCTTAGACTCGACAGCCTACGAGCAGTACTTC,CASSLDSTAYEQYF
TRBJ2-2,TRBV5-1,.,.,TGCGCCAGCAGCCCCGAAGGGGGACCCGGGGAGCTGTTTTTT,CASSPEGGPGELFF
TRBJ2-1,TRBV28,.,.,TGTGCCAGCACCTCACCCAGCGCAGGCAACAATGAGCAGTTCTTC,CASTSPSAGNNEQFF
TRBJ2-1,TRBV19,.,few,TGTGCCAGTAGTTGGGGGGACAGTGCTTCCTACAATGAGCAGTTCTTC,CASSWGDSASYNEQFF
TRBJ1-4,TRBV9,TRBD1,.,TGTGCCAGCAGCGTGGGACAGCGTCGGGAAAAACTGTTTTTT,CASSVGQRREKLFF
TRBJ2-7,TRBV7-8,.,once,TGTGCCAGCAGCAGTGAAATGCCCTCCTACGAGCAGTACTTC,CASSSEMPSYEQYF
TRBJ1-5,TRBV4-1,.,.,TGCGCCAGCAGCCAAAATTCCGCGGATAGCAATCAGCCCCAGCATTTT,CASSQNSADSNQPQHF
TRBJ2-3,TRBV12-5,.,.,TGTGCTAGTGGTTTGGTACTGGGGCCTTCGTCGGATACGCAGTATTTT,CASGLVLGPSSDTQYF
TRBJ2-7,TRBV27,.,.,TGTGCCAGCAGCCGGGACGGCGGATTCTACGAGCAGTACTTC,CASSRDGGFYEQYF
TRBJ1-4,TRBV10-3,.,once,TGTGCCATCAGTCGCCACCTGACAGAAAAGAATGAAAAACTGTTTTTT,CAISRHLTEKNEKLFF
TRBJ1-3,TRBV5-1,TRBD1,.,TGCGCCAGCAGCTTGCGACCCGGGACAGGGACTGGAAACACCATATATTTT,CASSLRPGTGTGNTIYF
TRBJ1-2,TRBV28,.,.,TGTGCCAGCAGTTTATCAGGTCCTGTCTATGGCTACACCTTC,CASSLSGPVYGYTF
TRBJ1-5,TRBV19,.,.,TGTGCCAGTCGTCCCCAGGGCGGAAATCAGCCCCAGCATTTT,CASRPQGGNQPQHF
TRBJ2-7,TRBV30,TRBD1,.,TGTGCCTGGAGCCCTAACCGACAGGGCTACGAGCAGTACTTC,CAWSPNRQGYEQYF
TRBJ2-7,TRBV19,.,.,TGTGCCAGTAGTATCGACGACTCGGACTACGAGCAGTACTTC,CASSIDDSDYEQYF
TRBJ2-7,TRBV28,TRBD2,.,TGTGCCATCCTTAGCGGGAGCTCCTACGAGCAGTACTTC,CAILSGSSYEQYF
TRBJ1-5,TRBV6-8,TRBD1,once,TGTGCCAGCAGCCACCGGGACAGGGGGCGAATGAGCAATCAGCCCCAGCATTTT,CASSHRDRGRMSNQPQHF